Presented here are 13 T cell receptor beta chains from one specimen sequenced in a study of human T cells and chemical hapten exposure. The time point is: patch test 3, about 24 weeks after DPC sensitization. Treatment specified: therapeutic diphenylcyclopropenone sensitization with weekly scalp DPC. From the RACE reads, TCRdb called clonotypes with MiXCR, one entry per CDR3 protein. The sample lists 180,000 or so distinct CDR3 sequences; 24% were seen once. This specimen was whole blood, taken in connection with sensitization to the hapten diphenylcyclopropenone (DPC). These receptors were obtained from a woman aged 35 to 49 with alopecia areata. Some clones in this sample may be carry-over from other donors' samples.

The genes are TRBV10-3 and TRBJ2-3; TRBD2 aligns across 7 bases. The CDR3 contains 15 residues. Germline loops: CDR1 ENHRY, CDR2 SYGVKD. V was pared by 3 bases and J by 8 bases, with 11 bases of the junction left unmatched. The CDR3 DNA reads as TGTGCCATCAGTGAAGGGCTAGCGGCCCTAAGTACGCAGTATTTT. It codes for CAISEGLAALSTQYF.

This clonotype was detected a few times. The V call is TRBV9, the J call TRBJ2-7, with 12 nucleotides matching TRBD2. The CDR3 is made up of 17 amino acids. Germline CDR1 and CDR2: SGDLS and YYNGEE. V gave up 4 bases and J gave up 6 bases; unmatched junction bases: 14. The CDR3 protein is CASSFDALAGGRGEQYF. CDR3 DNA: TGTGCCAGCAGCTTCGATGCACTAGCGGGAGGAAGGGGCGAGCAGTACTTC.

This clonotype has ten or more counts. The genes are TRBV21-1 and TRBJ2-7; TRBD2, the D gene given by the table, was not confirmed from the DNA. TRBV21-1 is reported as a pseudogene. The CDR3 extends over 15 amino acids. Written as DNA, the CDR3 is TGTGCCAGCAGCAAATTAACGGGAGGGTCCTACGAGCAGTACTTC. Protein sequence: CASSKLTGGSYEQYF.

The chain is built from TRBV29-1 and TRBJ2-5, with 8 nucleotides matching TRBD2. V lost 4 bases and J lost 3; bases outside the gene matches: 10. The CDR3 sequence is 15 residues long. Per germline, CDR1 SQVTM and CDR2 ANQGSEA. Here the CDR3 DNA reads TGCAGCGTTGGCGGGAGGACCACCAGGAAAGAGACCCAGTACTTC. The encoded protein is CSVGGRTTRKETQYF.

In this sample, this clonotype turned up a few times. The chain employs TRBV5-1 and TRBJ2-7; 7 bases are a match to TRBD1. The CDR3 consists of 15 residues. The J segment lost 3 bases and the V segment lost 4 bases, leaving 10 bases of the junction unmatched. CDR1 SGHRS and CDR2 YFSETQ come from the germline V gene. CDR3 residues: CASSTFRGGHYEQYF. CDR3 sequence (DNA): TGCGCCAGCAGCACCTTTCGAGGGGGCCACTACGAGCAGTACTTC.

This clonotype was observed a handful of times. V and J are TRBV4-3 and TRBJ2-1; no reliable D call. The CDR3 extends over 16 amino acids. Trimming removed 1 base from V and 0 bases from J, with 10 bases in between. Germline V CDR1 and CDR2: LGHNA, YSLEER. CDR3 in amino acids: CASSQASASSYNEQFF. The CDR3 coding sequence is TGCGCCAGCAGCCAAGCGAGCGCAAGCTCCTACAATGAGCAGTTCTTC.

Only a few counts were recorded for this clonotype. The chain recombines TRBV29-1 with TRBJ2-6, with 7 bases fitting TRBD2. V dropped 4 bases and J dropped 4; count of bases not matched to a gene: 4. CDR1 and CDR2 from the germline V gene are SQVTM and ANQGSEA. The CDR3 loop spans 14 amino acids. DNA for the CDR3: TGCAGCGTTGGGGAGGGAGACGGGGCCAACGTCCTGACTTTC. Translated, it gives CSVGEGDGANVLTF.

V is TRBV12-3 or TRBV12-4 and J is TRBJ2-7; D remains unclear. The CDR3 is 12 residues long. Trimming took 7 bases from V and 5 from J, leaving 12 bases between them. The DNA for the CDR3 is TGTGCCAGCACGATACGGGTCCACGAGCAGTACTTC. It translates to CASTIRVHEQYF.

This clonotype was counted a few times. The chain joins TRBV20-1 to TRBJ1-1; D is possibly TRBD1 (5 bases). The length of the CDR3 is 16 residues. CDR1 is DFQATT, CDR2 SNEGSKA, per germline (reference sequence). Trimming took 6 bases from V and 0 from J, leaving 20 bases between them. DNA of the CDR3: TGCAGTGCCCAACCCTCGGGGGAGGGCCTGAACACTGAAGCTTTCTTT. It specifies CSAQPSGEGLNTEAFF.

The chain combines TRBV29-1 with TRBJ1-2; D possibly corresponds to TRBD1 (5 bases). Germline V CDR1 and CDR2: SQVTM, ANQGSEA. Trimming shortened V by 7 bases and J by 10 bases, and 13 bases separated the two germline ends. CDR3 length: 10 amino acids. CDR3 amino acids: CSGGTANYTF. CDR3 coding DNA: TGCAGCGGTGGGACTGCGAACTACACCTTC.

This clonotype was detected a few times. J is TRBJ2-1 and V is TRBV29-1; D is unresolved. Germline CDR1 and CDR2: SQVTM and ANQGSEA. V gave up 4 bases and J gave up 8 bases, with 9 bases separating them. The CDR3 runs to 11 residues. The CDR3 protein is CSVGQDHEQFF. CDR3 nucleotides: TGCAGCGTTGGCCAGGATCATGAGCAGTTCTTC.

This clonotype has only a few counts. This rearrangement joins TRBV7-6 to TRBJ1-1, with D maybe TRBD1 (5 bases). Germline loops: CDR1 SGHVS, CDR2 FNYEAQ. The V and J ends lost 0 bases and 5 bases respectively, with 13 bases between them. This CDR3 spans 15 amino acids. CDR3 nucleotides: TGTGCCAGCAGCTTAGCGGGGCAGCCCGGGACTGAAGCTTTCTTT. This sequence encodes CASSLAGQPGTEAFF.

The rearrangement joins TRBV7-2 to TRBJ1-1; D possibly corresponds to TRBD1 (6 bases). The CDR3 contains 14 residues. The V gene lost 3 bases and the J gene lost 6 bases, with 14 bases spanning the gap. CDR1 is SGHTA and CDR2 is FQGNSA in the germline V gene. CDR3 sequence (DNA): TGTGCCAGCAGCTTCTTCGGAGCAGGGGCTGAAGCTTTCTTT. Encoded protein: CASSFFGAGAEAFF. The complete variable domain, with remaining parts taken from reference TRBV7-2 and TRBJ1-1, reads GAGVSQSPSNKVTEKGKDVELRCDPISGHTALYWYRQSLGQGLEFLIYFQGNSAPDKSGLPSDRFSAERTGGSVSTLTIQRTQQEDSAVYLCASSFFGAGAEAFFGQGTRLTVV.